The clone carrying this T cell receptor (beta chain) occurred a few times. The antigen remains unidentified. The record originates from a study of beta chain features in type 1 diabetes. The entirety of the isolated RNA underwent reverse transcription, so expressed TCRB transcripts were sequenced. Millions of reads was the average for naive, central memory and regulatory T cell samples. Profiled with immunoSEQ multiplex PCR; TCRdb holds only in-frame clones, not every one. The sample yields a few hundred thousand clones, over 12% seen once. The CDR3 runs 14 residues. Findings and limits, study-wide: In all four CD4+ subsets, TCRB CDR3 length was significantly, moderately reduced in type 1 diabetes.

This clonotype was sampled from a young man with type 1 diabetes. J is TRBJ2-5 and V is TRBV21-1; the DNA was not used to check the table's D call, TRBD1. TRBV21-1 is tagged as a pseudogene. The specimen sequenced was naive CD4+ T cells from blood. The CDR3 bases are TGTGCCAGCAGCTTTAGGACAGGGGAAGAGACCCAGTACTTC. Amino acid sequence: CASSFRTGEETQYF.